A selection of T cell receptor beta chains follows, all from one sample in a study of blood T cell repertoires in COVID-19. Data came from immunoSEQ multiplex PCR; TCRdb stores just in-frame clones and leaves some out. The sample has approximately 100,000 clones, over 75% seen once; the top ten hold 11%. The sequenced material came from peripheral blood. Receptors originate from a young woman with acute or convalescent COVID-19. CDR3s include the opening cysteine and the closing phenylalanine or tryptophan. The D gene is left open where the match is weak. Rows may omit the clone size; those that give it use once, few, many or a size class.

TGTGCCAGCAGTTTAAGGACAGGTGTTAGCACAGATACGCAGTATTTT | CASSLRTGVSTDTQYF | NA | TRBJ2-3 | TRBD1 | TRBV27
TGTGCCATCCGAGGGCTTTCCAACTACGAGCAGTACTTC | CAIRGLSNYEQYF | few | TRBJ2-7 | NA | TRBV21-1
TGTGCCAGCAGCTTAGGGACTAGACAGGGGGGTTTGAACACTGAAGCTTTCTTT | CASSLGTRQGGLNTEAFF | NA | TRBJ1-1 | TRBD1 | TRBV11-2
TGTGCCAGCAGCCGGGACACAAGTTACGAGCAGTACTTC | CASSRDTSYEQYF | few | TRBJ2-7 | NA | TRBV11-2
TGTGCCAGCAGATCGGCCCCGGCAGGAACCTATGGCTACACCTTC | CASRSAPAGTYGYTF | NA | TRBJ1-2 | NA | TRBV7-9
TGTGCCAGCAGCGTATGGACTAGCGGGGGGGCTGGTACGCAGTATTTT | CASSVWTSGGAGTQYF | NA | TRBJ2-3 | TRBD2 | TRBV9
TGTGCCAGCAGCGCACAGAGGACAGGGATAAACTCTGATAATGAAAAACTGTTTTTT | CASSAQRTGINSDNEKLFF | NA | TRBJ1-4 | TRBD1 | TRBV7-8
TGTGCCAGCAGTGACATGGGACTCAGTTACACAGATACGCAGTATTTT | CASSDMGLSYTDTQYF | NA | TRBJ2-3 | NA | TRBV6-1
TGCGCCAGCAGCCCGCCGACTAGCGGGAATGAGCAGTTCTTC | CASSPPTSGNEQFF | NA | TRBJ2-1 | TRBD2 | TRBV5-1
TGTGCCAGCAGGCGGGGGGAGCAGTACTTC | CASRRGEQYF | once | TRBJ2-7 | TRBD2 | TRBV2
TGTGCCAGCAGCAGAGGGCGGTCCTATAATTCACCCCTCCACTTT | CASSRGRSYNSPLHF | NA | TRBJ1-6 | NA | TRBV7-3
TGTGCCAGCAGTTCGGGACAGGGCTCGGGTACGCAGTATTTT | CASSSGQGSGTQYF | once | TRBJ2-3 | TRBD1 | TRBV27
TGCGCCAGCAGCCGCCCGGGAACCCAGGTTGAGCCCCAGCATTTT | CASSRPGTQVEPQHF | once | TRBJ1-5 | NA | TRBV4-1
TGTGCCAGCAGTTACCAGACATCCCTTGACACTGAAGCTTTCTTT | CASSYQTSLDTEAFF | NA | TRBJ1-1 | NA | TRBV6-5
TGTGCCAGCAGGGTCCCAGGCGGGGGCCAAGAGACCCAGTACTTC | CASRVPGGGQETQYF | NA | TRBJ2-5 | TRBD2 | TRBV28
TGCGCCAGCAGCTTGCGGCAGGGCGGATTAATGAACACTGAAGCTTTCTTT | CASSLRQGGLMNTEAFF | once | TRBJ1-1 | NA | TRBV5-1
TGTGCCAGCAGCTTAAGCCGGGGCACAGATACGCAGTATTTT | CASSLSRGTDTQYF | NA | TRBJ2-3 | NA | TRBV11-3
TGTGCCAGCAGCCCTAGTAGGGGGTTTACGGGCACAGATACGCAGTATTTT | CASSPSRGFTGTDTQYF | NA | TRBJ2-3 | NA | TRBV11-2
TGTGCCAGCAGCCACGGGACAGACTGGACCTACGAGCAGTACTTC | CASSHGTDWTYEQYF | NA | TRBJ2-7 | TRBD1 | TRBV5-6
TGCGCCAGCAGCTTGCGGACAGGGAGCACCGGGGAGCTGTTTTTT | CASSLRTGSTGELFF | NA | TRBJ2-2 | TRBD1 | TRBV5-1
TGTGCCAGCAGTGGGGACAGGACCGGGGAGCTGTTTTTT | CASSGDRTGELFF | few | TRBJ2-2 | TRBD1 | TRBV2
TGTGCCAGCAGTTCAGGGGGAGTGGGCTATGGCTACACCTTC | CASSSGGVGYGYTF | NA | TRBJ1-2 | TRBD1 | TRBV28
TGTGCCAGCAGCAGGAGAAGTGAACGAGAGACTGAAGCTTTCTTT | CASSRRSERETEAFF | few | TRBJ1-1 | NA | TRBV5-6
TGTGCCAGCAGAAACAGGGGGCGCCCCGATTCACCCCTCCACTTT | CASRNRGRPDSPLHF | NA | TRBJ1-6 | TRBD1 | TRBV2
TGTGCCAGCCAGGGGCAGATTAGCAATCAGCCCCAGCATTTT | CASQGQISNQPQHF | NA | TRBJ1-5 | NA | TRBV28
TGTGCCAGCAGTTACAGGGGACAGGGCAATTCACCCCTCCACTTT | CASSYRGQGNSPLHF | NA | TRBJ1-6 | TRBD1 | TRBV6-5
TGCAGCGTCGCGGACATAAACTATGGCTACACCTTC | CSVADINYGYTF | NA | TRBJ1-2 | NA | TRBV29-1
TGTGCCAGCACCCCCCTGCGAGCAAGGGGGCTTAGGACAGATACGCAGTATTTT | CASTPLRARGLRTDTQYF | NA | TRBJ2-3 | TRBD1 | TRBV27
TGTGCCAGTAGTATCGCGGGGAATTCACCCCTCCACTTT | CASSIAGNSPLHF | medium-sized | TRBJ1-6 | NA | TRBV19
TGTGCCAGTAGTGTAGGGGACAGGGGCAATGAGCAGTTCTTC | CASSVGDRGNEQFF | once | TRBJ2-1 | TRBD1 | TRBV19
TGTGCCAGCAGCCAAGAGGTGGGACAGGGATGGGGCGAGCAGTACTTC | CASSQEVGQGWGEQYF | NA | TRBJ2-7 | TRBD1 | TRBV4-2
TGTGCCACCAGTGATCGCCGGGACTTTGGAAACACCATATATTTT | CATSDRRDFGNTIYF | NA | TRBJ1-3 | NA | TRBV24-1
TGCGCCAGCAGCCAAGATGGGGAGTATAGCAATCAGCCCCAGCATTTT | CASSQDGEYSNQPQHF | NA | TRBJ1-5 | NA | TRBV4-1
TGTGCCAGCAGTTTAATGGGGTCAGGGCACACTGAAGCTTTCTTT | CASSLMGSGHTEAFF | NA | TRBJ1-1 | NA | TRBV28
TGTGCCAGCAGCTCTCCCATGGAGAATAACTATGGCTACACCTTC | CASSSPMENNYGYTF | NA | TRBJ1-2 | NA | TRBV11-2
TGCGCCAGCAGCCAAGATGTAAGGACAGGGTACCCCGGGGAGCTGTTTTTT | CASSQDVRTGYPGELFF | NA | TRBJ2-2 | TRBD1 | TRBV4-1
TGTGCCAGTAGTAAGCCAATGACAGGGACGCTCGCAACTAATGAAAAACTGTTTTTT | CASSKPMTGTLATNEKLFF | NA | TRBJ1-4 | TRBD1 | TRBV19
TGTGCCAGCAGCACACCGGACAGAACAGATACGCAGTATTTT | CASSTPDRTDTQYF | NA | TRBJ2-3 | NA | TRBV5-4
TGTGCCAGCAGTGCAGAGGGGGTTTACAATGAGCAGTTCTTC | CASSAEGVYNEQFF | NA | TRBJ2-1 | NA | TRBV2
TGTGCCAGCAGCTTGCGGCAGGGGTATGGCTACACCTTC | CASSLRQGYGYTF | NA | TRBJ1-2 | NA | TRBV5-4
TGTGCCTGGAGTTGGTCAGACACCGGGGAGCTGTTTTTT | CAWSWSDTGELFF | NA | TRBJ2-2 | NA | TRBV30